This T cell receptor (beta chain) is from a study of OX40 agonist ivuxolimab in advanced cancers. Study-level information: Patients with prior anti-PD-1, anti-PD-L1 or anti-CTLA-4 therapy were eligible; roughly 41% had some.

This clone appeared a few times. The CDR3 covers 15 residues. Trimming took off 2 bases at V and 0 bases at J, with 9 bases between the two ends. In germline, CDR1 is SGHTA, CDR2 FQGNSA. Profiling relied on immunoSEQ multiplex PCR, and the TCRdb table lists in-frame clones only, not all of them. The sample has about 52,000 clones; about 88% are singletons. The V and J genes are TRBV7-2 and TRBJ2-3; possible D gene TRBD2, 5 bases. Material: CD4+ or CD8+ T cells sorted from blood, obtained in a trial of the OX40 agonist ivuxolimab. The origin of this receptor is an adult with an advanced solid tumor such as melanoma, head and neck, liver or kidney cancer. The DNA of the CDR3 is TGTGCCAGCAGCTTAAGTAGCGCTAGCACAGATACGCAGTATTTT. It translates to CASSLSSASTDTQYF. The full variable domain, rest sourced from reference TRBV7-2 and TRBJ2-3, is GAGVSQSPSNKVTEKGKDVELRCDPISGHTALYWYRQSLGQGLEFLIYFQGNSAPDKSGLPSDRFSAERTGGSVSTLTIQRTQQEDSAVYLCASSLSSASTDTQYFGPGTRLTVL.